This section outlines one T cell receptor beta chain sequence together with its context. No antigen is known for it. The data derive from a study of shared clonotypes between healthy human individuals. Repertoires were generated with immunoSEQ multiplex PCR, while TCRdb's copy carries only in-frame clones and drops some. The sample yields some 1 million clones, around four fifths seen once. The junction had 12 bases not matched to a gene; V was cut back by 4 bases and J by 5 bases. This CDR3 has 16 residues. CDR1 MNHEY and CDR2 SVGAGI come from the germline V gene. Study observations and caveats: Lower generation probabilities were found for non-shared clonotypes than for those shared by all four donors.

The sequencing input was memory CD4+ T cells sorted from blood. Subset denoted: CD45RA-negative fraction. This clonotype originated in a man aged 18 to 29 in good health. This sequence joins TRBV6-5 and TRBJ1-1; 8 nucleotides match TRBD1. The CDR3 sequence is CASSWGTGNLRTEAFF. In nucleotides, the CDR3 is TGTGCCAGCAGTTGGGGGACAGGAAATCTGAGGACTGAAGCTTTCTTT.